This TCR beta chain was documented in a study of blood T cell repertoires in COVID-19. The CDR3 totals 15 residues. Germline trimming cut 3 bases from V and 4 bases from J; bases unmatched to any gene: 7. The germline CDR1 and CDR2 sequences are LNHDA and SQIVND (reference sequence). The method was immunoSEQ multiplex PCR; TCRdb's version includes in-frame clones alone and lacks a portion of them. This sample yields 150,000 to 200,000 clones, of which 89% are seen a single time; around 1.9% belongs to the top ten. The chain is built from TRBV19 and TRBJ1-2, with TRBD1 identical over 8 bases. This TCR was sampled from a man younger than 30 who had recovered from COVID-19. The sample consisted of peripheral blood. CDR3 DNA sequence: TGTGCCAGTAGTATGGGCAGGGGGCCTCGCTATGGCTACACCTTC. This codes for CASSMGRGPRYGYTF.